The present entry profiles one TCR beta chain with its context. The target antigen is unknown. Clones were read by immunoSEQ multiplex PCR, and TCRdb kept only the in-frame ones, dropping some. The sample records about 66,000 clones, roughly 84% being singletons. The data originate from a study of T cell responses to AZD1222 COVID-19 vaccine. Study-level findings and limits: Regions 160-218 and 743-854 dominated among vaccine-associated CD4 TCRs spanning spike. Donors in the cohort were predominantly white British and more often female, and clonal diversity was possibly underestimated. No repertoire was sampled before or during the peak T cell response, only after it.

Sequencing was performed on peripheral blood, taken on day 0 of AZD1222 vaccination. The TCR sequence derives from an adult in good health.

The DNA for the CDR3 is TGTGCCAGCAGTTTCACTAACTATGGCTACACCTTC. Translated, it gives CASSFTNYGYTF. V is TRBV12-3 or TRBV12-4 and J is TRBJ1-2; no clear D gene. CDR3 length: 12 amino acids. V lost 3 bases to trimming and J lost 0 bases, with 2 bases between them.